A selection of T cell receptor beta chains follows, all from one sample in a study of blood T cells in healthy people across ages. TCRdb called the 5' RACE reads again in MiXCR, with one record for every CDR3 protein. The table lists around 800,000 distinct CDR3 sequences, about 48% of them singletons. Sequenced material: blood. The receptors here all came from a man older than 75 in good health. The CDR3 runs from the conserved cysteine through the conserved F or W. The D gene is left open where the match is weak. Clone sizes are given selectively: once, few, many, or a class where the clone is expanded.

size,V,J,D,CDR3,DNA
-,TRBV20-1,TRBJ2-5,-,CSASPGAASKVQYF,TGCAGTGCTTCCCCAGGAGCTGCCTCGAAGGTGCAGTACTTC
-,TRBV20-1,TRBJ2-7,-,CSAKGGGEQYF,TGCAGTGCCAAAGGGGGGGGCGAGCAGTACTTC
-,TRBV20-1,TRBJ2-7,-,CSARAHQTSGVPYEQYF,TGCAGTGCTAGGGCCCATCAGACCAGCGGAGTACCCTACGAGCAGTACTTC
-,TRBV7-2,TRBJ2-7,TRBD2,CTSSLAGGLAGEQYF,TGTACCAGCAGCTTAGCCGGGGGACTAGCGGGCGAGCAGTACTTC
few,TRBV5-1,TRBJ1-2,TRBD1,CASKTGTEISGYTF,TGCGCCAGCAAGACCGGGACAGAGATATCTGGCTACACCTTC
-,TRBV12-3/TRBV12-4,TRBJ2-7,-,CASSTPEDYEQYF,TGTGCCAGCAGTACCCCGGAGGACTACGAGCAGTACTTC
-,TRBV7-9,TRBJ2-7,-,CASSDPGSPYEQYF,TGTGCCAGCAGTGACCCCGGGAGTCCCTACGAGCAGTACTTC
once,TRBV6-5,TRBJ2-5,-,CASSYSAGQRETQYF,TGTGCCAGCAGTTACTCGGCGGGACAGCGGGAGACCCAGTACTTC
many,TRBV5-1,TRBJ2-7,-,CASSLDVITGRSYEQYF,TGCGCCAGCAGCTTGGACGTGATAACAGGGAGATCCTACGAGCAGTACTTC
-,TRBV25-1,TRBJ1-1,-,CASSVGIMNTEAFF,TGTGCCAGCAGTGTGGGCATAATGAACACTGAAGCTTTCTTT
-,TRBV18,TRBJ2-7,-,CASSRVQAEYEQYF,TGTGCCAGCTCACGGGTCCAGGCGGAATACGAGCAGTACTTC
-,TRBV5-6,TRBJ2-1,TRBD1,CASSSSGTADEQFF,TGTGCCAGCAGCTCGTCCGGGACAGCGGATGAGCAGTTCTTC
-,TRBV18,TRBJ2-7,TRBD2,CASSSGTSGLEQYF,TGTGCCAGCTCTTCCGGGACTAGCGGTCTAGAGCAGTACTTC
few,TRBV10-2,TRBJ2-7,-,CASSGVGATYEQYF,TGCGCCAGCAGTGGGGTAGGGGCGACCTACGAGCAGTACTTC
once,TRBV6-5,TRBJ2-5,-,CASSYGVVETQYF,TGTGCCAGCAGTTATGGAGTGGTGGAGACCCAGTACTTC
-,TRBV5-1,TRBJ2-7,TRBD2,CASSRTSGNLEQYF,TGCGCCAGCAGCCGGACTAGCGGGAACCTAGAGCAGTACTTC